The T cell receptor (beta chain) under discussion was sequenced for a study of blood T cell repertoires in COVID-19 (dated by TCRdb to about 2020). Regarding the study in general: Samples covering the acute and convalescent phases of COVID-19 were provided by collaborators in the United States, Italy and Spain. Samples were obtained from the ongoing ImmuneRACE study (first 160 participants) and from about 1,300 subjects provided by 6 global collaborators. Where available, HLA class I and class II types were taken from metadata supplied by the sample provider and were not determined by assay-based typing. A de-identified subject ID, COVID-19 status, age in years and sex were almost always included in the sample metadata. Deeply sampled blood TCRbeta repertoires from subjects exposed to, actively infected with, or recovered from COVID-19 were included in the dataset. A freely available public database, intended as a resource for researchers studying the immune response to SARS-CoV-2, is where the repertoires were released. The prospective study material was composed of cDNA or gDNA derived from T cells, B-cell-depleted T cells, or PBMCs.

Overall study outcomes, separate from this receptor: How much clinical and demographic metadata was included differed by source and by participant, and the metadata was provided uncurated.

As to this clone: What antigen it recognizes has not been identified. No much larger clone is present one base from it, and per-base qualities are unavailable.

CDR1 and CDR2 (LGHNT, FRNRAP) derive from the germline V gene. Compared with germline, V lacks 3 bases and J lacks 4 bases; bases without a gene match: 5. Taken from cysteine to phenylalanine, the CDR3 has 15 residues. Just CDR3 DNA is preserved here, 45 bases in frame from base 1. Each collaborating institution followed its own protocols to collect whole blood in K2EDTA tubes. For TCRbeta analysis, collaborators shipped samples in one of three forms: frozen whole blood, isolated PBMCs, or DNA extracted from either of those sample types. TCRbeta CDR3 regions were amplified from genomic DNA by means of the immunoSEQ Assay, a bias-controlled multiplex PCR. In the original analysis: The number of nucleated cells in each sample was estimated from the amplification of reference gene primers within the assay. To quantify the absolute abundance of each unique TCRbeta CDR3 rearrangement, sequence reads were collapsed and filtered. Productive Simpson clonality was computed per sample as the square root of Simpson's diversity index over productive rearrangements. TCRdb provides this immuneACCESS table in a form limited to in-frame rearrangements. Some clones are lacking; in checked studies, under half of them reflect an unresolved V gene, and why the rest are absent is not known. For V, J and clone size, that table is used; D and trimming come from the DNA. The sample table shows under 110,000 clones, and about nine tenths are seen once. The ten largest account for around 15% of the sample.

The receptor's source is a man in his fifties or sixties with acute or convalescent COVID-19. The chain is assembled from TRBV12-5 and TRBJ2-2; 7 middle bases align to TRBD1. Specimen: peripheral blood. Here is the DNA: TGTGCTAGTGGTTTCGACAGGGTTAGCACCGGGGAGCTGTTTTTT. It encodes CASGFDRVSTGELFF.